This is a list of T cell receptor beta chains from one sample in a study of blood T cell repertoires in COVID-19. Some clones are missing from TCRdb's copy, which holds only in-frame ones; the method was immunoSEQ multiplex PCR. This table has 200,000 to 250,000 clones, 75% to 85% appearing once. Sequencing input: peripheral blood. The receptors were sampled from a man aged 45-65 years with active or convalescent COVID-19. Both conserved end residues are part of each CDR3. D genes are given only for firm matches. Only some rows state a clone size, as once, few, many or a class for expanded clones.

clone size	D gene	V gene	J gene	CDR3 DNA	CDR3 protein
NA	TRBD1	TRBV4-3	TRBJ2-7	TGCGCCAGCAGCCCCCGGACAGGGGGAGCCTACGAGCAGTACTTC	CASSPRTGGAYEQYF
few	TRBD1	TRBV4-1	TRBJ1-5	TGCGCCAGCAGCCAAGATACTGGACAGGGTAATCAGCCCCAGCATTTT	CASSQDTGQGNQPQHF
NA	TRBD2	TRBV4-3	TRBJ2-7	TGCGCCAGCAGCCAAGATCCTAGCGGGAGGCCCTACGAGCAGTACTTC	CASSQDPSGRPYEQYF
NA	NA	TRBV18	TRBJ2-1	TGTGCCAGCTCACCCTTCAGCTCCTACAATGAGCAGTTCTTC	CASSPFSSYNEQFF
NA	TRBD1	TRBV28	TRBJ1-3	TGTGCCAGCAGTTTCGACAGGGCTGGAAACACCATATATTTT	CASSFDRAGNTIYF
NA	NA	TRBV27	TRBJ1-2	TGTGCCAGCAGTTTCTCAGGAGGGAAGGTTGGCTACACCTTC	CASSFSGGKVGYTF
NA	TRBD1	TRBV28	TRBJ1-1	TGTGCCAGCAGTTTCCCCCCTGATCCCGGGACAGAAGAAGCTTTCTTT	CASSFPPDPGTEEAFF
NA	NA	TRBV5-5	TRBJ1-2	TGTGCCAGCAGCACGGTGGGGGGGCAGAGTCCCAACTATGGCTACACCTTC	CASSTVGGQSPNYGYTF
once	TRBD1	TRBV2	TRBJ1-5	TGTGCCAGCAGTAGAACAGGGGTCGATCAGCCCCAGCATTTT	CASSRTGVDQPQHF
once	NA	TRBV28	TRBJ1-5	TGTGCCAGCAGTTCCCCCCCCGGGACATCGTACAATCAGCCCCAGCATTTT	CASSSPPGTSYNQPQHF
NA	NA	TRBV7-9	TRBJ2-3	TGTGCCAGCAGCATATCCGGCGGAGATACGCAGTATTTT	CASSISGGDTQYF
NA	NA	TRBV4-2	TRBJ2-3	TGTGCCAGCACAATTAGGGGGGGGCGTGGAGTAACAGATACGCAGTATTTT	CASTIRGGRGVTDTQYF
NA	TRBD2	TRBV23-1	TRBJ2-5	TGCGCCAGCAGTCCAAAACAGGTTAGCGGGAGACTGGGTAGGAAGACCCAGTACTTC	CASSPKQVSGRLGRKTQYF
NA	NA	TRBV19	TRBJ1-1	TGTGCCAGTAGTATCCAGTTGCACACTGAAGCTTTCTTT	CASSIQLHTEAFF
NA	TRBD1	TRBV20-1	TRBJ1-1	TGCAGTGCTAGTAAGGGGGCGGGTACTGAAGCTTTCTTT	CSASKGAGTEAFF
NA	TRBD2	TRBV7-9	TRBJ2-3	TGTGCCAGCAGCTTACGCACTAGCGGGAGGGCCAATGATACGCAGTATTTT	CASSLRTSGRANDTQYF
NA	NA	TRBV11-3	TRBJ2-7	TGTGCCAGCAGCTTGGACAGCTCCTACGAGCAGTACTTC	CASSLDSSYEQYF
few	TRBD1	TRBV5-1	TRBJ2-2	TGCGCCAGCAGTCCCGGGACAGGGATCACCGGGGAGCTGTTTTTT	CASSPGTGITGELFF
NA	NA	TRBV5-1	TRBJ2-1	TGCGCCAGCAGCCCGCAGGGGAGTGAGCAGTTCTTC	CASSPQGSEQFF
NA	TRBD2	TRBV3-1/TRBV3-2	TRBJ2-2	TGTGCCAGCAGCCAATTCCTAGCGGGATTAACCGGGGAGCTGTTTTTT	CASSQFLAGLTGELFF
NA	NA	TRBV5-1	TRBJ2-3	TGCGCCAGCAGCTTGGTCCGAGAAACAGATACGCAGTATTTT	CASSLVRETDTQYF